Below, one T cell receptor beta chain is given with its context. The same CDR3 arises from other DNA sequences in this sample as well. The sample is drawn from a study of blood T cell repertoires in COVID-19. Study-level background: Both acute and convalescent COVID-19 samples were obtained from the United States, Italy and Spain.

Profiling relied on immunoSEQ multiplex PCR, and the TCRdb table lists in-frame clones only, not all of them. Of about 70,000 clones in the sample, roughly 80% were seen once. The CDR3 sequence is 14 residues long. The V and J ends lost 0 bases and 3 bases, in that order; junction bases with no gene match: 2. CDR1 and CDR2 (germline): KGHSH, LQKENI. The clonotype originates from a woman of 80 years or more with acute or convalescent COVID-19. The specimen was peripheral blood. This chain links TRBV18 with TRBJ2-7; 7 nucleotides align to TRBD1. The CDR3 nucleotides read TGTGCCAGCTCACCACCCCGGGACAGCTACGAGCAGTACTTC. Amino acids: CASSPPRDSYEQYF.